This record looks at one T cell receptor beta chain sequence and its context. Amplification of TCR beta CDR3 regions used RNA as the template. With the HTBI primer set, the TCR CDR3 went through a first round of RT-PCR. TCRdb re-derived calls from the multiplex PCR reads in MiXCR, one entry per CDR3 protein. This table has fewer than 850,000 distinct CDR3 sequences, 17% appearing once. CDR3 length equals 13 residues. CDR1 is GTSNPN and CDR2 is SVGIG in the germline V gene (reference sequence). Trimming took 5 bases from V and 7 from J; bases not matched to a gene: 6. The data stem from a study of T cells in Graves' hyperthyroidism and ophthalmopathy. Overall study context: Peripheral blood was secured at the point of initial diagnosis, before any treatment.

This chain joins TRBV30 and TRBJ1-5; TRBD1 aligns across 9 bases. The clonotype comes from a man in his fifties with Graves' hyperthyroidism. Sequencing was done on a sample of blood. CDR3 protein: CAWGGQGGQPQHF. CDR3 DNA sequence: TGTGCCTGGGGGGGACAGGGTGGACAGCCCCAGCATTTT.